This T cell receptor (beta chain) was profiled in a study of vaccination and CD4 T cells after COVID-19. Study-wide background: At a median around 100 days (range 35 to 161) after diagnosis, post-COVID samples were drawn. Post-vaccine specimens were obtained a median approximately 70 days after dose two (range 14 to 241).

The Oncomine TCR Beta short-read assay was applied to DNA of cultured CD4+ T cells. Cultured CD4+ T cells were the source of extracted genomic DNA. TCRdb re-called the PCR reads through MiXCR, storing one row per CDR3 protein. This table has some 25,000 distinct CDR3 sequences, under 40% appearing once. With regard to this clonotype: Its antigen is undetermined.

Time point reported: late sampling 161 to 241 days after vaccination in three convalescent patients. Treatment denoted: 10-day PBMC culture with coronavirus spike peptide pools or control peptides (ViraFEST assay). Per the germline V gene, CDR1 is SGHRS and CDR2 is YFSETQ. The CDR3 contains 14 residues. V dropped 0 bases and J dropped 7 bases, with 8 bases sitting between them. This TCR came from a human donor who had recovered from COVID-19. Sequencing was performed on CD4+ T cells from blood, cultured in vitro, taken about 7 months after SARS-CoV-2 vaccination. The rearrangement links TRBV5-1 to TRBJ1-6; no clear D. In nucleotides, the CDR3 is TGCGCCAGCAGCTTGGAATTTCAAAATTCACCCCTCCACTTT. Translation gives CASSLEFQNSPLHF.